There are a few counts of the clone carrying this T cell receptor beta chain. Its antigen is undetermined. Trimming took off 6 bases at V and 0 bases at J, with 27 bases between the two ends. The CDR3 consists of 20 residues. Germline V lookup: CDR1 MDHEN, CDR2 SYDVKM. The data originate from a study of radiation and T cells in renal cell carcinoma. Whole-study results and caveats: In nephrectomy-only tumors, top 100 clonotypes averaged 43%, versus 54% irradiated.

Treatment meaning: treatment-naive control, cytoreductive nephrectomy. This renal cell carcinoma was of the clear cell type. Control tumors came from several females and about a dozen males, aged roughly 40 to 82. The method was immunoSEQ multiplex PCR; TCRdb's version includes in-frame clones alone and lacks a portion of them. The sample shows approximately 5,700 clones, about 63% of them seen only once. The sequenced sample was tumor tissue, obtained from a patient whose treatment was nephrectomy without radiotherapy. The TCR originated in a human donor with renal cell carcinoma. The V and J genes are TRBV28 and TRBJ1-5, with D tentatively TRBD1 (6 bases). The CDR3 coding sequence is TGTGCCAGCAGCGCCCTCGGGGGGGCGTACTATGGGTATAGCAATCAGCCCCAGCATTTT. Its translation is CASSALGGAYYGYSNQPQHF.